The subject of this entry is one T cell receptor beta chain. The antigen remains undetermined. These data originate in a study of T cells in localized non-small cell lung cancer. Study-level results: Appearing in adjacent lung were a median roughly 60 of the top 100 tumor clones. Higher blood T cell density tracked longer overall survival. Uninvolved adjacent lung had more T cell clonality than any other tissue, topping tumor. Because researchers sequenced only one region of the tumor, heterogeneity is still possible.

Germline V gene data show CDR1 as LNHDA and CDR2 as SQIVND (reference sequence). The CDR3 totals 15 residues. After removal of 5 bases from V and 4 bases from J, the junction contained 6 bases not matched to a gene. Clones were sequenced by immunoSEQ multiplex PCR, and TCRdb holds only the in-frame ones, with some missing. The sample carries approximately 61,000 clones, 86% recorded once. Here the sequenced sample was peripheral blood, taken before any cancer treatment. The chain links TRBV19 to TRBJ1-5, with TRBD1 matching 9 bases. The receptor's source is a woman aged 40-70 years with stage I lung adenocarcinoma. As DNA, the CDR3 is TGTGCCAGTAGTCCGACCGGGACAGGGAATCAGCCCCAGCATTTT. This sequence encodes CASSPTGTGNQPQHF.